This T cell receptor beta chain stems from a study of lymphopenia after photon versus proton radiotherapy. Study-level points and caveats: Survival link was tested only in deceased patients; proton benefit remains a possibility. A bigger post-nadir fall in TCR diversity correlated inversely with survival time in deceased patients. After lymphocyte nadir, photon-treated repertoires showed oligoclonal expansion, especially CD8+ Temra. Relative stability marked proton patients; photon patients lost diversity and naive cells.

This table comes from immunoSEQ multiplex PCR, and its TCRdb copy is limited to in-frame clones, with some not included. The repertoire holds some 26,000 clones, with less than 90% as singletons. Details on this clone: Its target is unknown.

This specimen consisted of peripheral blood, obtained from a patient treated with photon-based radiotherapy. This TCR was sampled from a woman in her fifties or sixties with pancreatic cancer.

This CDR3 reads CASSIKGRSSGNTIYF. In DNA form, the CDR3 reads TGTGCCAGTAGTATCAAGGGACGGAGCTCTGGAAACACCATATATTTT. The rearrangement links TRBV19 to TRBJ1-3, with D possibly TRBD1 on 5 matching bases. The V gene's germline CDR1 is LNHDA and CDR2 SQIVND (reference sequence). Trimming cost V 3 bases and J 0 bases, with 12 bases left between them. The length of the CDR3 is 16 residues. Complete variable domain (other parts from reference TRBV19 and TRBJ1-3): DGGITQSPKYLFRKEGQNVTLSCEQNLNHDAMYWYRQDPGQGLRLIYYSQIVNDFQKGDIAEGYSVSREKKESFPLTVTSAQKNPTAFYLCASSIKGRSSGNTIYFGEGSWLTVV.